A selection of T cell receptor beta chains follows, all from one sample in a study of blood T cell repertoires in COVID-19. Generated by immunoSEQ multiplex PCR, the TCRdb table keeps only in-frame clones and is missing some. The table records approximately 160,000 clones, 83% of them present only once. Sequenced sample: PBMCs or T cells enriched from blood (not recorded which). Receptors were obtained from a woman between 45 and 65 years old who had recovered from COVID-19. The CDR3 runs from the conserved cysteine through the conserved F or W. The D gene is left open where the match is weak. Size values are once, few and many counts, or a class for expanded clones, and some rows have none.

CASSFQDRSSPLHF	TGTGCCAGCAGCTTCCAGGACAGGTCTTCACCCCTCCACTTT	TRBJ1-6	NA	TRBV11-3	TRBD1
CATSDLQQQETQYF	TGTGCCACCAGTGATTTGCAACAGCAAGAGACCCAGTACTTC	TRBJ2-5	NA	TRBV24-1	NA
CASSLGLAGPTDTQYF	TGTGCCAGCAGTTTAGGGCTAGCGGGACCCACAGATACGCAGTATTTT	TRBJ2-3	few	TRBV27	TRBD2
CASSGQGYYGYTF	TGTGCCAGCAGCGGACAGGGGTACTATGGCTACACCTTC	TRBJ1-2	NA	TRBV2	TRBD1
CASSGTSGSSYNEQFF	TGCGCCAGCAGTGGGACTAGCGGAAGCTCCTACAATGAGCAGTTCTTC	TRBJ2-1	NA	TRBV10-1	TRBD2
CATSRDGAMLFF	TGTGCCACCAGCAGAGATGGGGCAATGCTGTTTTTT	TRBJ2-2	NA	TRBV15	NA
CASTEVSYNEQFF	TGTGCCAGCACAGAGGTGAGCTACAATGAGCAGTTCTTC	TRBJ2-1	NA	TRBV7-9	NA
CASSTQGASYNEQFF	TGTGCCAGTAGTACACAGGGGGCCTCCTACAATGAGCAGTTCTTC	TRBJ2-1	NA	TRBV19	TRBD1
CASSEFQGTAVFGNTIYF	TGTGCCAGCAGTGAATTCCAAGGGACAGCAGTATTTGGAAACACCATATATTTT	TRBJ1-3	NA	TRBV2	TRBD1
CASSLTSTADNSPLHF	TGCGCCAGCAGCCTGACAAGTACAGCCGATAATTCACCCCTCCACTTT	TRBJ1-6	NA	TRBV4-1	NA
CATQGSNQPQHF	TGTGCCACCCAGGGGAGCAATCAGCCCCAGCATTTT	TRBJ1-5	NA	TRBV28	NA
CASSPLTSGSTDTQYF	TGTGCCAGCAGTCCCCTGACTAGCGGTAGCACAGATACGCAGTATTTT	TRBJ2-3	few	TRBV27	TRBD2
CATSTIGTGLTGELFF	TGTGCCACCAGCACAATAGGGACAGGGTTGACCGGGGAGCTGTTTTTT	TRBJ2-2	NA	TRBV15	TRBD1
CASSLSRQPLYGYTF	TGTGCCAGCAGTTTATCGAGACAGCCGCTCTATGGCTACACCTTC	TRBJ1-2	NA	TRBV27	NA
CASSYGGRWYPGDGRDTQYF	TGTGCCAGCAGTTACGGTGGGCGTTGGTACCCAGGGGATGGAAGAGATACGCAGTATTTT	TRBJ2-3	NA	TRBV6-2/TRBV6-3	NA
CASSGGTGNQPQHF	TGTGCCAGCAGCGGAGGGACAGGCAATCAGCCCCAGCATTTT	TRBJ1-5	NA	TRBV7-9	TRBD1
CASSRGEGTQYF	TGTGCCAGCAGCCGAGGGGAGGGTACGCAGTATTTT	TRBJ2-3	few	TRBV7-9	TRBD2
CASSNWGGYYGYTF	TGTGCCAGCAGCAATTGGGGCGGATACTATGGCTACACCTTC	TRBJ1-2	once	TRBV6-5	NA
CASRDRVLGEKLFF	TGTGCCAGCAGAGACAGGGTTCTAGGGGAAAAACTGTTTTTT	TRBJ1-4	NA	TRBV6-5	TRBD1
CASSQGPPTGGEKLFF	TGCGCCAGCAGTCAAGGGCCCCCGACAGGGGGCGAAAAACTGTTTTTT	TRBJ1-4	NA	TRBV4-1	TRBD1
CASSALLGPNTEAFF	TGTGCCAGCAGCGCCCTCCTGGGGCCGAACACTGAAGCTTTCTTT	TRBJ1-1	few	TRBV7-8	NA
CASRTRRRNSNQPQHF	TGTGCCAGCAGAACCCGTCGGAGGAACAGCAATCAGCCCCAGCATTTT	TRBJ1-5	once	TRBV28	NA
CASTPIGAGGSFGTGELFF	TGCGCCAGCACCCCCATTGGAGCGGGAGGATCTTTTGGCACCGGGGAGCTGTTTTTT	TRBJ2-2	NA	TRBV4-1	TRBD2
CASRGLDEQFF	TGTGCCAGCCGTGGACTGGATGAGCAGTTCTTC	TRBJ2-1	few	TRBV2	NA
CASSLLAAYNEQFF	TGTGCCAGCAGCTTATTGGCCGCCTACAATGAGCAGTTCTTC	TRBJ2-1	NA	TRBV13	NA
CATSGGRGFVTEAFF	TGTGCCACCAGCGGCGGAAGGGGATTCGTCACTGAAGCTTTCTTT	TRBJ1-1	NA	TRBV15	NA
CASSPPGGNRETQYF	TGTGCCAGCAGCCCCCCTGGGGGGAACCGGGAGACCCAGTACTTC	TRBJ2-5	NA	TRBV7-2	NA
CASSGGTGGNQPQHF	TGTGCCAGCAGTGGAGGGACAGGGGGCAATCAGCCCCAGCATTTT	TRBJ1-5	few	TRBV2	TRBD1
CASSLSPTVTTIYF	TGTGCCAGCAGCTTGTCCCCGACAGTAACCACCATATATTTT	TRBJ1-3	NA	TRBV7-6	NA
CASSTTGTTNSPLHF	TGTGCCAGTAGTACAACAGGAACCACCAATTCACCCCTCCACTTT	TRBJ1-6	NA	TRBV19	NA
CASRSVIEAFF	TGTGCCAGCAGGAGCGTCATCGAAGCTTTCTTT	TRBJ1-1	NA	TRBV28	NA
CASSPRSGIGVNQPQHF	TGTGCCAGCTCACCACGATCCGGGATTGGGGTCAATCAGCCCCAGCATTTT	TRBJ1-5	NA	TRBV18	NA
CASGGDSGSSYNEQFF	TGTGCCAGTGGGGGGGATAGCGGGAGCTCCTACAATGAGCAGTTCTTC	TRBJ2-1	NA	TRBV2	TRBD2
CASSIRGGRPEAFF	TGTGCCAGCAGTATTAGAGGGGGCCGGCCTGAAGCTTTCTTT	TRBJ1-1	NA	TRBV7-9	TRBD1
CASCSVFGNTIYF	TGTGCCAGCTGTTCGGTGTTTGGAAACACCATATATTTT	TRBJ1-3	NA	TRBV6-5	NA
CASNRGGTDTQYF	TGTGCCAGTAACCGCGGGGGCACAGATACGCAGTATTTT	TRBJ2-3	NA	TRBV19	NA
CASSLLGGADYGYTF	TGTGCCAGCAGCCTCCTCGGGGGTGCGGACTATGGCTACACCTTC	TRBJ1-2	NA	TRBV11-2	NA
CASSQQINYGYTF	TGCGCCAGCAGCCAGCAGATTAACTATGGCTACACCTTC	TRBJ1-2	once	TRBV4-3	NA
CASSPWTGTNSPLHF	TGCGCCAGCAGCCCCTGGACAGGAACGAATTCACCCCTCCACTTT	TRBJ1-6	NA	TRBV5-1	TRBD1
CARRSDSGNTIYF	TGTGCCCGCCGGTCCGACTCTGGAAACACCATATATTTT	TRBJ1-3	NA	TRBV30	NA
CASSSEKSTDTQYF	TGCGCCAGCAGCTCCGAGAAATCCACAGATACGCAGTATTTT	TRBJ2-3	NA	TRBV5-1	NA
CASILDSQAFF	TGTGCCAGCATCCTGGACAGCCAAGCTTTCTTT	TRBJ1-1	NA	TRBV2	NA
CASRGAVYGYTF	TGTGCCAGCAGGGGGGCAGTCTATGGCTACACCTTC	TRBJ1-2	NA	TRBV28	NA
CASSLPTGAGTEAFF	TGTGCCAGCAGCCTACCGACAGGGGCCGGCACTGAAGCTTTCTTT	TRBJ1-1	few	TRBV6-2/TRBV6-3	TRBD1
CASSHQSEAFF	TGTGCCAGCAGCCATCAGTCTGAAGCTTTCTTT	TRBJ1-1	few	TRBV3-1/TRBV3-2	NA
CASCYFGTENTEAFF	TGTGCCAGCTGTTATTTCGGGACAGAGAACACTGAAGCTTTCTTT	TRBJ1-1	NA	TRBV3-1/TRBV3-2	TRBD1
CASGQWTVQETQYF	TGCGCCAGCGGCCAATGGACAGTCCAAGAGACCCAGTACTTC	TRBJ2-5	NA	TRBV5-1	NA
CASSQGGANTGELFF	TGTGCTAGCAGCCAAGGGGGGGCGAACACCGGGGAGCTGTTTTTT	TRBJ2-2	NA	TRBV7-7	NA
CATRRGWISSYNEQFF	TGTGCCACCCGACGGGGGTGGATTTCGTCCTACAATGAGCAGTTCTTC	TRBJ2-1	NA	TRBV19	NA
CASTRLGRQDYGYTF	TGTGCCAGTACTCGCCTGGGGAGACAGGACTATGGCTACACCTTC	TRBJ1-2	NA	TRBV19	NA
CASSPTGGKAFF	TGTGCCAGCAGCCCTACAGGGGGCAAAGCTTTCTTT	TRBJ1-1	NA	TRBV3-1/TRBV3-2	TRBD1
CAWSVAGHLNNSPLHF	TGTGCCTGGAGTGTCGCAGGACACCTCAATAATTCACCCCTCCACTTT	TRBJ1-6	NA	TRBV30	NA